This T cell receptor beta chain derives from a study of B cell selection in AIRE deficiency. Study observations and caveats: Only approximately 10% of about 3,500 shared Treg sequences were patient-specific; 31.6% healthy-specific. Shared Treg sequences had shorter CDR3s, biased toward rearrangements with few non-templated insertions.

Per the authors' pipeline: Patients' Tregs yielded around 60,000 distinct TCRbeta sequences; donors' some 1x10^5. Libraries were prepared by immunoSEQ multiplex PCR; TCRdb keeps only in-frame clonotypes and omits some of them. V and J calls plus clone size are reproduced from that table; the DNA served to infer D and trimming. The table shows around 22,000 clones, with around nine tenths occurring only once. For this clone: Its antigen is unidentified.

The regulatory T cell sort gate was CD4+CD25hiCD127low/negative. Controls came from healthy donors unrelated to patients. Trimming cost V 2 bases and J 6 bases; bases outside gene matches: 4. The germline CDR1 and CDR2 sequences are SGHRS and YFSETQ. This CDR3 is 14 amino acids long. This TCR derives from a human donor in good health. Specimen: CD4+CD25+ Tregs sorted from PBMCs. This chain uses TRBV5-1 with TRBJ1-2; the match to TRBD1 covers 10 bases. The DNA for the CDR3 is TGCGCCAGCAGCTTCCTAGGACAGGGGGATGGCTACACCTTC. As protein: CASSFLGQGDGYTF.